This T cell receptor beta chain appears in the sequencing data of a study of blood T cell repertoires in COVID-19. As for the study in general: T cells, B-cell-depleted T cells, or PBMCs provided the cDNA or gDNA that served as material.

Within 2 weeks of study entry, exposed participants had contacted a PCR-confirmed or clinician-diagnosed COVID-19 case. This CDR3 is built from 16 residues. J was trimmed by 5 bases and V by 5 bases; bases with no gene match: 7. The germline gives CDR1 LNHDA, CDR2 SQIVND (reference sequence). The assay was immunoSEQ multiplex PCR, and TCRdb's table has in-frame clones only and misses some. Of 330,000 or so clones detected, about 88% appear once; the ten largest clones hold 1%. This clonotype originated in a woman in her twenties or thirties who had been exposed to COVID-19. Sequencing was performed on PBMCs or T cells enriched from blood (not recorded which). The chain recombines TRBV19 with TRBJ2-2; 11 nucleotides line up with TRBD2. CDR3 loop: CASSALAGVGTGELFF. The CDR3 region has the DNA TGTGCCAGTAGTGCACTAGCGGGAGTCGGAACCGGGGAGCTGTTTTTT.